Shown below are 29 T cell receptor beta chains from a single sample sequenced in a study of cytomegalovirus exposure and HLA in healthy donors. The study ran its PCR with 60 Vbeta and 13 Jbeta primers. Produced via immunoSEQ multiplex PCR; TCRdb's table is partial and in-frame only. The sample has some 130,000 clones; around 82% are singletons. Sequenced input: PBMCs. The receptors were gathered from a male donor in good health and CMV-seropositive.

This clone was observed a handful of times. The CDR3 coding sequence is TGTGCCAGTAGTCCTCTAGCGGACTCCTACAATGAGCAGTTCTTC. This sequence encodes CASSPLADSYNEQFF. V is TRBV19 and J is TRBJ2-1; 7 bases fit TRBD2. CDR1 and CDR2 from the germline V gene are LNHDA and SQIVND (reference sequence). This CDR3 has 15 amino acids. Losses at the gene ends were 5 bases for V and 0 bases for J; bases not matched to a gene: 4.

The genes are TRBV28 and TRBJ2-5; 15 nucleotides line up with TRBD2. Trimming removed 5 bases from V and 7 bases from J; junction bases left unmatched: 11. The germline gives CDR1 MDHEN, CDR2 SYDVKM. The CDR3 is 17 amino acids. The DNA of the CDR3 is TGTGCCAGCAGTCCTCGGACTAGCGGGAGGGTCTGGGGGACCCAGTACTTC. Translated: CASSPRTSGRVWGTQYF.

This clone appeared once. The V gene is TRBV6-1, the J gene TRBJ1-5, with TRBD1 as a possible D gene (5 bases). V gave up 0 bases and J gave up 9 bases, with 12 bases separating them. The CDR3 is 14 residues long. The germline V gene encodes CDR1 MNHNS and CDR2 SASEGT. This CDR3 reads CASSEAAGTGPQHF. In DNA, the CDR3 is TGTGCCAGCAGTGAAGCGGCCGGGACTGGGCCCCAGCATTTT.

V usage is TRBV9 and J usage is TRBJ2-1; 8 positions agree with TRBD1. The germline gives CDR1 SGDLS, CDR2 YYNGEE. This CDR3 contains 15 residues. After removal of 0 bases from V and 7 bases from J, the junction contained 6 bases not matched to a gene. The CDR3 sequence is CASSVAGDRTNEQFF. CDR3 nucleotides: TGTGCCAGCAGCGTAGCTGGGGACAGGACAAATGAGCAGTTCTTC.

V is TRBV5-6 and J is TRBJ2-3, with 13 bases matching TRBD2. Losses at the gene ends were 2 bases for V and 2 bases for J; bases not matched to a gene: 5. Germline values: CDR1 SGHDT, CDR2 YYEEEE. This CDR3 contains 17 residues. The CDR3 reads CASSLPTSGRPTDTQYF. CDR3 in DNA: TGTGCCAGCAGCTTACCGACTAGCGGGAGGCCCACAGATACGCAGTATTTT.

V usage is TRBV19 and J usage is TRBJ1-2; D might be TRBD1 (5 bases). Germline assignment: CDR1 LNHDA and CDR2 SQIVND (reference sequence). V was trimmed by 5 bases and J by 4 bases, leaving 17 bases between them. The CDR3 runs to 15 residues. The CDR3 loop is CASSPSVTEPYGYTF. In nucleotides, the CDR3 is TGTGCCAGTAGTCCTTCGGTGACAGAGCCCTATGGCTACACCTTC.

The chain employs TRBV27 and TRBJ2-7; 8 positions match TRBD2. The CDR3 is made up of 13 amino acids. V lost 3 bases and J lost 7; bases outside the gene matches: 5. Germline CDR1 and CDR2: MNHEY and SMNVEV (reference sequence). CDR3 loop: CASSFAGGKEQYF. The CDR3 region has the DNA TGTGCCAGCAGTTTCGCGGGGGGCAAGGAGCAGTACTTC.

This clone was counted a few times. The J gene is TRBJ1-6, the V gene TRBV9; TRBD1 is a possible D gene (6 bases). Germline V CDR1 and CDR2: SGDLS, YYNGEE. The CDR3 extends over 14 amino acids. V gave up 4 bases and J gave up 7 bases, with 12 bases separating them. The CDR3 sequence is CASSREGGNSPLHF. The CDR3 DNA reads TGTGCCAGCAGCCGGGAAGGGGGAAATTCACCCCTCCACTTT.

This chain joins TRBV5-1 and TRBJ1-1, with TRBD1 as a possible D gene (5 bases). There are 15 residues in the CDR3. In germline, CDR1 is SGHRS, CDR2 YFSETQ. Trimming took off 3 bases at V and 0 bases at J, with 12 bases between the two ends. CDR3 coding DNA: TGCGCCAGCAGCTACCAGGGTACCTTGAACACTGAAGCTTTCTTT. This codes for CASSYQGTLNTEAFF.

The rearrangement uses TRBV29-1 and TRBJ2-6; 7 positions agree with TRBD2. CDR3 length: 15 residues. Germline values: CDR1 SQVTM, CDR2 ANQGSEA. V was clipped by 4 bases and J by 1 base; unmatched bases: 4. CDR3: CSVGREGSGANVLTF. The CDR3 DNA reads TGCAGCGTTGGAAGGGAGGGGTCTGGGGCCAACGTCCTGACTTTC.

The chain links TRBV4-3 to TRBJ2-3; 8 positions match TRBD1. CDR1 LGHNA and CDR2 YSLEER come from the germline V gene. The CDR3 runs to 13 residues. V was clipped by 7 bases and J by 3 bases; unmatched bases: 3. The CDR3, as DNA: TGCGCCAGCAAGCGGACAGGGACAGATACGCAGTATTTT. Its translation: CASKRTGTDTQYF.

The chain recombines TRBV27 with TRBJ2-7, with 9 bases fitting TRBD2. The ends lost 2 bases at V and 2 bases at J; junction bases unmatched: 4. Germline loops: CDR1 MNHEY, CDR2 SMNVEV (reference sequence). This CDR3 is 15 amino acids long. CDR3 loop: CASSLGLAGTYEQYF. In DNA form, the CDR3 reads TGTGCCAGCAGTTTAGGGCTAGCGGGGACCTACGAGCAGTACTTC.

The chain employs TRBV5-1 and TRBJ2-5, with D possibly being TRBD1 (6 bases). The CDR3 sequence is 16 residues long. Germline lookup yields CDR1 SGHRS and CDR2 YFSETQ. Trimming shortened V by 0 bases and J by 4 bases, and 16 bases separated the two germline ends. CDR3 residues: CASSLVGPQGGETQYF. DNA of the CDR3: TGCGCCAGCAGCTTGGTTGGGCCTCAAGGGGGAGAGACCCAGTACTTC.

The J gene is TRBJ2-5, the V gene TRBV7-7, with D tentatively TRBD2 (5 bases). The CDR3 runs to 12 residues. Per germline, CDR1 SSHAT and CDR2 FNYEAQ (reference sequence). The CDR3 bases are TGTGCTAGTTCTCGAGAGGGAGAGACCCAGTACTTC. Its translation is CASSREGETQYF.

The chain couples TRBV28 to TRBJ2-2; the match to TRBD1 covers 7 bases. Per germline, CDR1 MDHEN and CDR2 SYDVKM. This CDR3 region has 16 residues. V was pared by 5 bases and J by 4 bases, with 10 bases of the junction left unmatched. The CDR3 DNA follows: TGTGCCAGCAGTCCCCAGGACAGGACCCTCACCGGGGAGCTGTTTTTT. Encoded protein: CASSPQDRTLTGELFF.

The CDR3 nucleotides are TGTGCCAGCAGCGGACTGGTACAAGAGACCCAGTACTTC. Translation: CASSGLVQETQYF. The chain is built from TRBV9 and TRBJ2-5; no firm D call. V was shortened by 3 bases and J by 2 bases, with 8 bases between the two germline ends. CDR1 SGDLS and CDR2 YYNGEE come from the germline V gene. This CDR3 has 13 residues.

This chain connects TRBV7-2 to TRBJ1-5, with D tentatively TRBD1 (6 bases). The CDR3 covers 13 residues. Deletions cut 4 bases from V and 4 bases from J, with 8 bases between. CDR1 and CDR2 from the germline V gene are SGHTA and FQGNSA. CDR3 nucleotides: TGTGCCAGCAGCTATACAGGGAATCAGCCCCAGCATTTT. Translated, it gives CASSYTGNQPQHF.

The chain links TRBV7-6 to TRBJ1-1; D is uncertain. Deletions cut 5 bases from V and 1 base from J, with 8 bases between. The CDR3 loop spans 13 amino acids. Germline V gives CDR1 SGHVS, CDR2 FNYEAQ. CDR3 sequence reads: CASSADSNTEAFF. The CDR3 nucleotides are TGTGCCAGCAGCGCGGACTCGAACACTGAAGCTTTCTTT.

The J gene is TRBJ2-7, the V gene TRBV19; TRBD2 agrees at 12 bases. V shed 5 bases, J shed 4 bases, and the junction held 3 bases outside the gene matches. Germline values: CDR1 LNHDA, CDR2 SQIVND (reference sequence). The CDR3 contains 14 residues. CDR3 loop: CASSAGLAGYEQYF. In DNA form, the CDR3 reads TGTGCCAGTAGTGCTGGACTAGCGGGGTACGAGCAGTACTTC.

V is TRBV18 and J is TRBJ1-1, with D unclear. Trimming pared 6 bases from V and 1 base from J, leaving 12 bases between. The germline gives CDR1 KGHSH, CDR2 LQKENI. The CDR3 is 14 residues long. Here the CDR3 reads CASSSLGRNTEAFF. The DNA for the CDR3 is TGTGCCAGCTCCTCTCTAGGGAGGAACACTGAAGCTTTCTTT.

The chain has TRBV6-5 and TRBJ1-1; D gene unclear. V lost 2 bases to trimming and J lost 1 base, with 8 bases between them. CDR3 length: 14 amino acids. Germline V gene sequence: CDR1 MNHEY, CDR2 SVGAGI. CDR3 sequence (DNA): TGTGCCAGCAGTTACACTCCGGGGAACACTGAAGCTTTCTTT. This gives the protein CASSYTPGNTEAFF.

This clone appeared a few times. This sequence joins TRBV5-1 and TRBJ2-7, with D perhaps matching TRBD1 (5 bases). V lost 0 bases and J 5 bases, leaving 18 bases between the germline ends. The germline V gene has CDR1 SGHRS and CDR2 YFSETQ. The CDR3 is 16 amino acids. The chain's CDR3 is CASSLEGRPQYNEQYF. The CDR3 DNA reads TGCGCCAGCAGCTTGGAGGGGCGCCCCCAGTACAACGAGCAGTACTTC.

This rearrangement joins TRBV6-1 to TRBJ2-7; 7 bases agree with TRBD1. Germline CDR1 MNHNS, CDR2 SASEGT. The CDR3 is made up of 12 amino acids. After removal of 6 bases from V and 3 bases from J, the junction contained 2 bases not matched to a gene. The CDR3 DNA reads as TGTGCCAGCAGATCAGGGGGCTACGAGCAGTACTTC. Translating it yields CASRSGGYEQYF.

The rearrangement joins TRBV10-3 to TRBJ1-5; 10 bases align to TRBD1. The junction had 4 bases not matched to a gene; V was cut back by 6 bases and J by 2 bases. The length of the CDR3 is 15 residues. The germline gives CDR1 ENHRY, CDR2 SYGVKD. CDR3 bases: TGTGCCATCAGCGCAGGACAGGGGGGCAATCAGCCCCAGCATTTT. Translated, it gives CAISAGQGGNQPQHF.

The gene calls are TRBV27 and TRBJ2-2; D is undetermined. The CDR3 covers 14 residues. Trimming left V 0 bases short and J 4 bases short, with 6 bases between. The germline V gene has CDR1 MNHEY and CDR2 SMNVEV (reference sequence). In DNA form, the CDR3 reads TGTGCCAGCAGTTTATCCTCGGGCACCGGGGAGCTGTTTTTT. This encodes CASSLSSGTGELFF.

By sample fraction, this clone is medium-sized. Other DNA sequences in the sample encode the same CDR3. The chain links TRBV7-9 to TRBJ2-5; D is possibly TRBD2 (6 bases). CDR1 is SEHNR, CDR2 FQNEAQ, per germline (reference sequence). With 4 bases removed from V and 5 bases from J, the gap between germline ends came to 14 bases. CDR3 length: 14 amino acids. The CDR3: CASSSTSMGETQYF. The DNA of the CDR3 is TGTGCCAGCAGCTCGACTAGTATGGGGGAGACCCAGTACTTC.

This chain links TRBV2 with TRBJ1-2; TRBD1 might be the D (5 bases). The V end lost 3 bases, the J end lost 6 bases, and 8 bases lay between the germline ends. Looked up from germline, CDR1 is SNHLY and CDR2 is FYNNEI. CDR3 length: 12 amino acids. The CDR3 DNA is TGTGCCAGCAGTGACGGGACTGATGGCTACACCTTC. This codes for CASSDGTDGYTF.

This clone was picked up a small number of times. In DNA form, the CDR3 reads TGTGCCAGCAGTTCGGACAGGAGGGGACCCCTCCACTTT. Translation gives CASSSDRRGPLHF. This sequence joins TRBV6-5 and TRBJ1-6; 7 bases map to TRBD1. Germline CDR1 and CDR2: MNHEY and SVGAGI. The ends lost 4 bases at V and 12 bases at J; junction bases unmatched: 6. This CDR3 is built from 13 residues.

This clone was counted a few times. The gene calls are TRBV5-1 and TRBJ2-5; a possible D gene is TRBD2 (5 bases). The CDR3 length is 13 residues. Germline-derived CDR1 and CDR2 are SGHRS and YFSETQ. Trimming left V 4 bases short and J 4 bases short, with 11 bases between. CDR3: CASSPGLGETQYF. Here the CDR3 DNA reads TGCGCCAGCAGCCCCGGACTGGGAGAGACCCAGTACTTC.